This TCR beta chain was found in a study of cytomegalovirus exposure and HLA in healthy donors. Notes on the study in general: Reports credit the classifier with highly specific, highly sensitive diagnosis of cytomegalovirus status. The study assumed roughly uniform donor sequencing depth for presence/absence analyses. Association with HLA alleles at 0.05 false discovery rate was found for 15,000 to 20,000 TCR beta sequences in a later analysis.

Vbeta (60) and Jbeta (13) primers were used in the PCR. The protocol was immunoSEQ multiplex PCR, while the TCRdb copy is restricted to in-frame clones and leaves out a portion. The sample includes 150,000 to 200,000 clones, roughly 80% of them seen just once. A remark on this clone: Its antigen remains unknown.

J was trimmed by 10 bases and V by 7 bases; bases with no gene match: 6. The V gene's germline CDR1 is GTSNPN and CDR2 SVGIG (reference sequence). The CDR3 covers 13 residues. Sequenced sample: PBMCs. The clonotype originates from a male donor in good health and CMV-seronegative. J is TRBJ1-6 and V is TRBV30, with 11 bases aligning to TRBD1. CDR3 region: CAFRTGGWSPLHF. The CDR3 nucleotides are TGTGCCTTTCGGACAGGGGGCTGGTCACCCCTCCACTTT.